This TCR beta chain originates from a study of a mutant IDH1 vaccine in newly diagnosed glioma. Study in general: Standard pretreatment was either radiotherapy, temozolomide, or, for most, radiochemotherapy with temozolomide.

Here immunoSEQ multiplex PCR was the method, and the copy in TCRdb shows in-frame clones only, minus some. The sample comprises approximately 52,000 clones, 60% to 85% of which are singletons, and 1.8% rests with the top ten. In germline, CDR1 is MNHEY, CDR2 SVGAGI. The CDR3 has 16 residues. V shed 0 bases and J 7 bases; nucleotides not matched to a gene: 7. Time point here: baseline, week 1 (first vaccination visit). As to treatment: pre-vaccination baseline after standard-of-care therapy. About this clone itself: The antigen remains undetermined.

Whole-study results and caveats: Pseudoprogression seemingly bore no relation to changes in top peripheral T cell clonotypes. Immune responses induced by the vaccine were seen in roughly 93% of patients, spanning multiple MHC alleles.

The sequence was collected from a woman between 40 and 55 years old with glioma. J is TRBJ2-1 and V is TRBV6-5; 9 bases fit TRBD2. The material was PBMCs, obtained from a glioma patient treated with radiotherapy, temozolomide or both. DNA of the CDR3: TGTGCCAGCAGTTACTCGGGGCGGGGGGGCCTGAATGAGCAGTTCTTC. Translated, it gives CASSYSGRGGLNEQFF.